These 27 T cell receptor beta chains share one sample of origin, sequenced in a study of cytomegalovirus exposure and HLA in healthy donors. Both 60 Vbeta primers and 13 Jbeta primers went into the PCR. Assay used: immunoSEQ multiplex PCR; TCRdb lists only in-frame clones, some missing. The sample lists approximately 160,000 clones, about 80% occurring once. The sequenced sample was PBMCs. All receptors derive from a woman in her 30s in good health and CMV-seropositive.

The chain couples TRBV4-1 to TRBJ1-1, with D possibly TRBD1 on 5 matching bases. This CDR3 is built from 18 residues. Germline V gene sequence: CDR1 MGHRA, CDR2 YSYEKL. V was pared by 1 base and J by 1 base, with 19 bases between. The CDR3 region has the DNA TGCGCCAGCAGCCAAGTACTCCACGGGGGAGGATGGAACACTGAAGCTTTCTTT. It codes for CASSQVLHGGGWNTEAFF.

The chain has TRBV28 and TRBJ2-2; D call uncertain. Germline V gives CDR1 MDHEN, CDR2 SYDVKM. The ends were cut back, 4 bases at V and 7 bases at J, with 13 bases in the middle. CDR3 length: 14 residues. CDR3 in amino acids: CASSSLLGSGELFF. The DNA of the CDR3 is TGTGCCAGCAGTTCCCTCCTAGGTAGCGGGGAGCTGTTTTTT.

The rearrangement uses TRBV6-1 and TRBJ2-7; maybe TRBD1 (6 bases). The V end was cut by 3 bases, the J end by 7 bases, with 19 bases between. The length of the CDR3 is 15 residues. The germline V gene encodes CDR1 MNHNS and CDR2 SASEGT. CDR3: CASSDPGTPVREQYF. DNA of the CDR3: TGTGCCAGCAGTGATCCCGGGACACCTGTACGAGAGCAGTACTTC.

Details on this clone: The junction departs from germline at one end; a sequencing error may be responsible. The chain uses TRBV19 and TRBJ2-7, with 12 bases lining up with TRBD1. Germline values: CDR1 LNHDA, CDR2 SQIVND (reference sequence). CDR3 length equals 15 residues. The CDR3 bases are TGTGCCAGCAATCCCGGGACAGGGGGCTCCCACGAGCAGTACTTC. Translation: CASNPGTGGSHEQYF. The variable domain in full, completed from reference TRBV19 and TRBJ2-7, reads DGGITQSPKYLFRKEGQNVTLSCEQNLNHDAMYWYRQDPGQGLRLIYYSQIVNDFQKGDIAEGYSVSREKKESFPLTVTSAQKNPTAFYLCASNPGTGGSHEQYFGPGTRLTVT.

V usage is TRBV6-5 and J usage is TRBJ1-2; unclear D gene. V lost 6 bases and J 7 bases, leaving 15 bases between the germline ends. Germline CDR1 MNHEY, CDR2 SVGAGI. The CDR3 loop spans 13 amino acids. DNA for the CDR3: TGTGCCAGCAGCCGGGCTCGTGGGAGTGGCTACACCTTC. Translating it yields CASSRARGSGYTF.

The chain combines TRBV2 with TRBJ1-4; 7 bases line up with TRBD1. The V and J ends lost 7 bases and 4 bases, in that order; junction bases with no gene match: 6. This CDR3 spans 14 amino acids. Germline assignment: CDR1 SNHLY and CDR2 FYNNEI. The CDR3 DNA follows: TGTGCCAGCACTACAGGGGACAATAATGAAAAACTGTTTTTT. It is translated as CASTTGDNNEKLFF.

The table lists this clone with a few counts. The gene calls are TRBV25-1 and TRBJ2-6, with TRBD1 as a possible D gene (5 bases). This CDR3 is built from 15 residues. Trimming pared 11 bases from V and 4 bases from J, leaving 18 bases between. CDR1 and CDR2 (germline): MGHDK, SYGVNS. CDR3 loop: CADIQATLGANVLTF. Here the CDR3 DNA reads TGTGCCGACATACAGGCCACCCTCGGGGCCAACGTCCTGACTTTC. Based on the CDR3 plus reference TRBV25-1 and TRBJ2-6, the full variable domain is EADIYQTPRYLVIGTGKKITLECSQTMGHDKMYWYQQDPGMELHLIHYSYGVNSTEKGDLSSESTVSRIRTEHFPLTLESARPSHTSQYLCADIQATLGANVLTFGAGSRLTVL.

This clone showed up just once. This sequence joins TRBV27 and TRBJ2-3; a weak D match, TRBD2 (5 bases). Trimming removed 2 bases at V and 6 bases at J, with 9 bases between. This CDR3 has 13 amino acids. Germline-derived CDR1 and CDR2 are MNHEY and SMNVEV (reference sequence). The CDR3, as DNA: TGTGCCAGCAGTTTACTAGCTTCGGATACGCAGTATTTT. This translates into CASSLLASDTQYF.

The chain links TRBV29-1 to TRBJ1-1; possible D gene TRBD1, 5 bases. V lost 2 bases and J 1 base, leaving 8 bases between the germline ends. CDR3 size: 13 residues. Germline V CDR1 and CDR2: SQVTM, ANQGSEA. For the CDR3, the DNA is TGCAGCGTTGAAACGGGGGGGAACACTGAAGCTTTCTTT. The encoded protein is CSVETGGNTEAFF.

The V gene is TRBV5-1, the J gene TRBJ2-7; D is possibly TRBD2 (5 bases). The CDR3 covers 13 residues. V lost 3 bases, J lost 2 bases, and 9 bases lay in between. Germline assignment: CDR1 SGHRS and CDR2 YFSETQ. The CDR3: CASSSTTPYEQYF. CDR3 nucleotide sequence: TGCGCCAGCAGCTCGACTACCCCCTACGAGCAGTACTTC.

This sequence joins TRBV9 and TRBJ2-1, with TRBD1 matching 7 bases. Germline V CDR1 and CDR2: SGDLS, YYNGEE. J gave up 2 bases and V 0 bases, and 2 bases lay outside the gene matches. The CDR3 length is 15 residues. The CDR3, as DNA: TGTGCCAGCAGCGTAGAGGGACAGACCTACAATGAGCAGTTCTTC. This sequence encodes CASSVEGQTYNEQFF.

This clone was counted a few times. The CDR3 nucleotides read TGTGCCAGCAGTATCTCCCCTTCAGTCCAAGAGACCCAGTACTTC. Translation: CASSISPSVQETQYF. The rearrangement links TRBV6-5 to TRBJ2-5; D gene unclear. V was shortened by 5 bases and J by 1 base, with 14 bases between the two germline ends. CDR3 length: 15 amino acids. CDR1 and CDR2 (germline): MNHEY, SVGAGI.

For the CDR3, the DNA is TGTGCCAGCAGTCCAAACAAACGGACAGTAACAGGGAACACTGAAGCTTTCTTT. It codes for CASSPNKRTVTGNTEAFF. The chain employs TRBV27 and TRBJ1-1, with D perhaps matching TRBD1 (6 bases). With 5 bases removed from V and 1 base from J, the gap between germline ends came to 23 bases. The CDR3 is made up of 18 amino acids. Germline values: CDR1 MNHEY, CDR2 SMNVEV (reference sequence).

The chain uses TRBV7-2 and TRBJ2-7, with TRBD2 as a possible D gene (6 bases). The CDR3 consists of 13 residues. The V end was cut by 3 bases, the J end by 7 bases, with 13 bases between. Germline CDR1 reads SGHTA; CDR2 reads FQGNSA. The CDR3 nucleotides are TGTGCCAGCAGCTTGTCGGGGGATTGGGAGCAGTACTTC. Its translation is CASSLSGDWEQYF.

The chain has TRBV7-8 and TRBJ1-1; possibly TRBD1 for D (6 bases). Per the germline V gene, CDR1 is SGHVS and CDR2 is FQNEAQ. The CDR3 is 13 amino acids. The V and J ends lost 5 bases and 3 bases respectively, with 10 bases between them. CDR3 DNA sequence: TGTGCCAGCAGCCCTACAGGGTACACTGAAGCTTTCTTT. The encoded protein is CASSPTGYTEAFF.

CDR3 loop: CASRPSGGVPGELFF. Here the CDR3 DNA reads TGTGCCAGCAGGCCTAGCGGGGGGGTCCCCGGGGAGCTGTTTTTT. The chain links TRBV7-8 to TRBJ2-2; 12 bases agree with TRBD2. With V trimmed by 6 bases and J by 6 bases, 5 bases remained unmatched. Germline V lookup: CDR1 SGHVS, CDR2 FQNEAQ. The CDR3 is 15 residues long.

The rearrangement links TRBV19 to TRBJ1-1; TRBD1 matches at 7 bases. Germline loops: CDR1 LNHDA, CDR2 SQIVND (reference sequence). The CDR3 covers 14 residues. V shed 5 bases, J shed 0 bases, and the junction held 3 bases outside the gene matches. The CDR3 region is CASSPDRLNTEAFF. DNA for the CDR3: TGTGCCAGTAGTCCGGACAGGTTGAACACTGAAGCTTTCTTT.

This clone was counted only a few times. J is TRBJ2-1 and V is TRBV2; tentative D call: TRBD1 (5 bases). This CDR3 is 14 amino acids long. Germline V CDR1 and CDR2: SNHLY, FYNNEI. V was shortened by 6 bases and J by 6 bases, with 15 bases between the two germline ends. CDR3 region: CASRKDFQGNEQFF. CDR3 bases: TGTGCCAGCAGGAAAGATTTTCAGGGCAATGAGCAGTTCTTC.

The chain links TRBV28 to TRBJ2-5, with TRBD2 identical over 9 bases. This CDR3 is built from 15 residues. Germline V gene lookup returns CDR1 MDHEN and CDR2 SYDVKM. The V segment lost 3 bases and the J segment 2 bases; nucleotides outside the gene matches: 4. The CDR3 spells CASSLASGAQETQYF. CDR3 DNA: TGTGCCAGCAGTTTGGCTAGCGGGGCACAAGAGACCCAGTACTTC.

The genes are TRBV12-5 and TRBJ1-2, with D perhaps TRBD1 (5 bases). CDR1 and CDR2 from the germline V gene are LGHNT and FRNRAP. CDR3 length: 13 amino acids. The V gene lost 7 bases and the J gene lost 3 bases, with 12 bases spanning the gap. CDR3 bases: TGTGCTAGTGCAGAGGGAGGGGACTATGGCTACACCTTC. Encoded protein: CASAEGGDYGYTF.

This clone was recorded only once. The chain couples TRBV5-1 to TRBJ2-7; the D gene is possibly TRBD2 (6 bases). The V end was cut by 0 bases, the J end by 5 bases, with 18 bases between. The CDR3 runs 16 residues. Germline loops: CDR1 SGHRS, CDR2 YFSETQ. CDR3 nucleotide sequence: TGCGCCAGCAGCTTGGCCACGGGGGTCCTAGTCAACGAGCAGTACTTC. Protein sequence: CASSLATGVLVNEQYF. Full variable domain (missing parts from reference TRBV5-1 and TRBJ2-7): KAGVTQTPRYLIKTRGQQVTLSCSPISGHRSVSWYQQTPGQGLQFLFEYFSETQRNKGNFPGRFSGRQFSNSRSEMNVSTLELGDSALYLCASSLATGVLVNEQYFGPGTRLTVT.

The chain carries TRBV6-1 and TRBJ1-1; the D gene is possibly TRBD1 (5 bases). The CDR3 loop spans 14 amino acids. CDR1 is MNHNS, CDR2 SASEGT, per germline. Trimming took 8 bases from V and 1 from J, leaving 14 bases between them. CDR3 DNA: TGTGCCAGCCAACGGACCGGGGGGAACACTGAAGCTTTCTTT. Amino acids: CASQRTGGNTEAFF.

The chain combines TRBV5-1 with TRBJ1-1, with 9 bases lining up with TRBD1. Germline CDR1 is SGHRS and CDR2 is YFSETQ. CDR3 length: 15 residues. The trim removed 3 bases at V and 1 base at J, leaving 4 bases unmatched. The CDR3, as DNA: TGCGCCAGCAGCTCCCCGACAGGGGGGAACACTGAAGCTTTCTTT. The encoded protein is CASSSPTGGNTEAFF.

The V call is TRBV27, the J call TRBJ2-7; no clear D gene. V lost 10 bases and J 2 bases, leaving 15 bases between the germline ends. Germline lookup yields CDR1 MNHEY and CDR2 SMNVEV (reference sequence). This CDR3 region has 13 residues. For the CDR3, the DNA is TGTGCCACCTCGCGCACTAATACCTACGAGCAGTACTTC. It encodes CATSRTNTYEQYF.

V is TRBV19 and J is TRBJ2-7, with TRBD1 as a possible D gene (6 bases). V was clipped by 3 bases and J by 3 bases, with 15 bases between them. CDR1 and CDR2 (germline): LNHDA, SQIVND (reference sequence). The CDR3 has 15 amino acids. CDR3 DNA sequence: TGTGCCAGTAGTATTCGGGGACACTCTAACTACGAGCAGTACTTC. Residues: CASSIRGHSNYEQYF.

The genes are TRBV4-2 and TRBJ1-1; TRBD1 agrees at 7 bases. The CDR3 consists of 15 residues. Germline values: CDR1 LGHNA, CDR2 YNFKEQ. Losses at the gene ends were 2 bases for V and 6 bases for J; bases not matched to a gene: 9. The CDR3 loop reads CASSQNTGDQAEAFF. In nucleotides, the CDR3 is TGTGCCAGCAGCCAAAACACAGGGGATCAGGCTGAAGCTTTCTTT.

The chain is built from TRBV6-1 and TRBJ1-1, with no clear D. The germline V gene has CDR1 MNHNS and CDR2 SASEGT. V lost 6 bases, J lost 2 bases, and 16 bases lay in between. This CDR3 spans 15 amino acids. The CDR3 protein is CASSLEGSSNTEAFF. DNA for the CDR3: TGTGCCAGCAGCCTGGAGGGATCCTCAAACACTGAAGCTTTCTTT.